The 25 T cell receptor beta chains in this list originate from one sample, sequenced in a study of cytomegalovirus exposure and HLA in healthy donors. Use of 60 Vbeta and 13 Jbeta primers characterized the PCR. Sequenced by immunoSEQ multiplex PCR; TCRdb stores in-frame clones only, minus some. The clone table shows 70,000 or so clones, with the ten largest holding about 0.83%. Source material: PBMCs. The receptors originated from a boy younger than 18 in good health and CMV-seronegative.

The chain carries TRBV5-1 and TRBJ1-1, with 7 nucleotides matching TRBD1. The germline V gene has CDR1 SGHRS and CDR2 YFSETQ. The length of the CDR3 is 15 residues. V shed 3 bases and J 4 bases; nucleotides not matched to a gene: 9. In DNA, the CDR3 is TGCGCCAGCAGCTGGGACGACAGGGTAGGCACTGAAGCTTTCTTT. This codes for CASSWDDRVGTEAFF.

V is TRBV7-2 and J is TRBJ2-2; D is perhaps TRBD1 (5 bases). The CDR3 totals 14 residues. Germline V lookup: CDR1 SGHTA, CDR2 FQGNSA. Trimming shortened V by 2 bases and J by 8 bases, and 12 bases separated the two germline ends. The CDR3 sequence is CASSLRRTSGELFF. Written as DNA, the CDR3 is TGTGCCAGCAGCTTACGTAGGACAAGTGGGGAGCTGTTTTTT.

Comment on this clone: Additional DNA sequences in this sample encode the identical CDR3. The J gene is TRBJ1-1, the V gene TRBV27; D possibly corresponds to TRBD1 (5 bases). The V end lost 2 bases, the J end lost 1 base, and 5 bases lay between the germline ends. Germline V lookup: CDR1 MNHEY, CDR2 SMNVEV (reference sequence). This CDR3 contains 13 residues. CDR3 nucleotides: TGTGCCAGCAGTTTAGGGGCGAACACTGAAGCTTTCTTT. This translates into CASSLGANTEAFF.

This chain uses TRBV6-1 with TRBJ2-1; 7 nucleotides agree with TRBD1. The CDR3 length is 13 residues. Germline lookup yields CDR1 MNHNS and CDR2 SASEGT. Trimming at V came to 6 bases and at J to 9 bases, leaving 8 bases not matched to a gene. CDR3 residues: CASRDRDGGEQFF. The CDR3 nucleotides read TGTGCCAGCAGAGACAGGGATGGTGGTGAGCAGTTCTTC.

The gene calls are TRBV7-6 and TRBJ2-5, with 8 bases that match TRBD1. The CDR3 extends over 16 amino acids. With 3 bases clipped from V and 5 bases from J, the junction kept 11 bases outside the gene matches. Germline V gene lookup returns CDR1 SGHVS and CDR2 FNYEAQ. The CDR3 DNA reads TGTGCCAGCAGCTTCCCGGGACCAGGGGGCGGGGAGACCCAGTACTTC. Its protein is CASSFPGPGGGETQYF.

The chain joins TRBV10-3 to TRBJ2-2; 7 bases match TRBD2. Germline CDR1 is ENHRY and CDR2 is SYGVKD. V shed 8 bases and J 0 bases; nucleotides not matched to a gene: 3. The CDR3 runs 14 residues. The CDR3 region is CAISSGTNTGELFF. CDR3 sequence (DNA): TGTGCCATCTCCAGCGGGACGAACACCGGGGAGCTGTTTTTT.

In DNA form, the CDR3 reads TGTGCCTGGAGTAAGGGGGGACAGGGGGCCAGTGAAGCTTTCTTT. It encodes CAWSKGGQGASEAFF. This chain joins TRBV30 and TRBJ1-1, with 12 bases aligning to TRBD1. This CDR3 spans 15 amino acids. Germline lookup yields CDR1 GTSNPN and CDR2 SVGIG (reference sequence). The V gene end was trimmed by 2 bases and the J gene end by 7 bases; junction bases not matched to a gene: 8. Variable domain in full (rest from reference TRBV30 and TRBJ1-1): SQTIHQWPATLVQPVGSPLSLECTVEGTSNPNLYWYRQAAGRGLQLLFYSVGIGQISSEVPQNLSASRPQDRQFILSSKKLLLSDSGFYLCAWSKGGQGASEAFFGQGTRLTVV.

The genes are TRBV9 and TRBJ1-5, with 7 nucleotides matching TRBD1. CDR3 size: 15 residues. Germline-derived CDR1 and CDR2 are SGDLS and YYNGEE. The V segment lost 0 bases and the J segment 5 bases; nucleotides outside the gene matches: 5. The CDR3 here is CASSVDPGGDQPQHF. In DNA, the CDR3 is TGTGCCAGCAGCGTAGATCCAGGGGGAGATCAGCCCCAGCATTTT.

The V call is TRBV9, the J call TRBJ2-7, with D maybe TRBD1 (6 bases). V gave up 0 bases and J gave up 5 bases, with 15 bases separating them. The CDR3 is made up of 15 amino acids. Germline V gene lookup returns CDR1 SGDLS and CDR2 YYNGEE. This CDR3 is CASSVGPGERDEQYF. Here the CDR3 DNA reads TGTGCCAGCAGCGTAGGGCCAGGGGAGAGAGACGAGCAGTACTTC.

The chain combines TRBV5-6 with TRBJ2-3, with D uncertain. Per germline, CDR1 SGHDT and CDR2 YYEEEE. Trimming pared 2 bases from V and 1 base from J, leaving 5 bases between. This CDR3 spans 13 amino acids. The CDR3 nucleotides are TGTGCCAGCAGCTTTCCGGGCACAGATACGCAGTATTTT. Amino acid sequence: CASSFPGTDTQYF.

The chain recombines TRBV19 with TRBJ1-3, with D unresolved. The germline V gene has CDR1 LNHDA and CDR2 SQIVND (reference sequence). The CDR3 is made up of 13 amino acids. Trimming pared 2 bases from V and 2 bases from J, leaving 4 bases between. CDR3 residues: CASSITPGNTIYF. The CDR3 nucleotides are TGTGCCAGTAGTATAACTCCTGGAAACACCATATATTTT.

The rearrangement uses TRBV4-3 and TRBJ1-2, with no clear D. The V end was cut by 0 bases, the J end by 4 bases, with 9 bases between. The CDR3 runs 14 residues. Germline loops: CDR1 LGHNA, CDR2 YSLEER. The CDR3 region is CASSQEAGTYGYTF. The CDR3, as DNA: TGCGCCAGCAGCCAAGAAGCAGGTACCTATGGCTACACCTTC.

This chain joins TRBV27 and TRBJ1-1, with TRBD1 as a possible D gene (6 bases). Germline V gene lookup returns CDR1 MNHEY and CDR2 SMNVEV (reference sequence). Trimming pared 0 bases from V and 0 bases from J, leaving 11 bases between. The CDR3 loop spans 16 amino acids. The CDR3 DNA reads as TGTGCCAGCAGTTTATCGGGGGGGGCTCTGAACACTGAAGCTTTCTTT. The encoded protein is CASSLSGGALNTEAFF.

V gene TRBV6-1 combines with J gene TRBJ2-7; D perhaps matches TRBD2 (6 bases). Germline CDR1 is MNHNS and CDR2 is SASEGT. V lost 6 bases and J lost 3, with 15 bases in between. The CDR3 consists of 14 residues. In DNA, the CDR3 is TGTGCCAGCAGGCGGGTAGTGGAGGGCTACGAGCAGTACTTC. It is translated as CASRRVVEGYEQYF.

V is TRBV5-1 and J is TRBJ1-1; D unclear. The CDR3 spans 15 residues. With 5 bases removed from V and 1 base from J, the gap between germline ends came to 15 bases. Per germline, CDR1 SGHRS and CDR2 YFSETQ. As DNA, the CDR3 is TGCGCCAGCAGTCCCTCTCCGGCGGGGAACACTGAAGCTTTCTTT. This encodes CASSPSPAGNTEAFF.

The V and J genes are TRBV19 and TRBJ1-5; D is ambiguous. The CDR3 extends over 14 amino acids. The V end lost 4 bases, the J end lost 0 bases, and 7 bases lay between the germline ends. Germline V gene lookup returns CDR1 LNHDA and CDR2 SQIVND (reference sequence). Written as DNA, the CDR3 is TGTGCCAGTAGTACTACCATTAGCAATCAGCCCCAGCATTTT. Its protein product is CASSTTISNQPQHF.

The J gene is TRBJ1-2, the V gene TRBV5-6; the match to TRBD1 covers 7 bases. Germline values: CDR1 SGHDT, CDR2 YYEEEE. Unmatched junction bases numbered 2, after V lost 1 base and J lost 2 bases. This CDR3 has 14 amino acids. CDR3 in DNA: TGTGCCAGCAGCTTGTCGACAGGGAACTATGGCTACACCTTC. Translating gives CASSLSTGNYGYTF.

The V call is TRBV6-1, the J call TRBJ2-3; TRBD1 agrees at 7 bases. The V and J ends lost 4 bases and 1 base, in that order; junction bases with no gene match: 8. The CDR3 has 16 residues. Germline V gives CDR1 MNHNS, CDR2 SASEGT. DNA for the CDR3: TGTGCCAGCAGTGGCAAAGGGGGCCTCGGCACAGATACGCAGTATTTT. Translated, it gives CASSGKGGLGTDTQYF.

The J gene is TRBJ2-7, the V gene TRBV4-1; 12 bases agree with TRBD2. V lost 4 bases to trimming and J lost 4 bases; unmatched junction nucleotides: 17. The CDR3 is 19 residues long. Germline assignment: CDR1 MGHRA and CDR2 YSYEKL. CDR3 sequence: CASSLGPDLFTSGRYEQYF. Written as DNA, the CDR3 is TGCGCCAGCAGCCTAGGCCCCGACTTATTTACTAGCGGGAGGTACGAGCAGTACTTC.

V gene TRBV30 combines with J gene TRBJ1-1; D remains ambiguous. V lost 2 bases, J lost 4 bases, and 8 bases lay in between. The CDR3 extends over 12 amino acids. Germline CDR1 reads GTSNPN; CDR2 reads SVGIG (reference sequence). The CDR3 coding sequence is TGTGCCTGGAGTCGAACGGGCACTGAAGCTTTCTTT. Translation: CAWSRTGTEAFF.

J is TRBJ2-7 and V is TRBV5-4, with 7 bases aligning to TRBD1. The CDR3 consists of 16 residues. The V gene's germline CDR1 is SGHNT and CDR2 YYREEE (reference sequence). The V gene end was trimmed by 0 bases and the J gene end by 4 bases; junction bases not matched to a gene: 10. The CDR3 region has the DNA TGTGCCAGCAGCTTGGGTGCCCCAGGGGGACAATACGAGCAGTACTTC. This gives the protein CASSLGAPGGQYEQYF. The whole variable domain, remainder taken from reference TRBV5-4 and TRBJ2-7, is ETGVTQSPTHLIKTRGQQVTLRCSSQSGHNTVSWYQQALGQGPQFIFQYYREEENGRGNFPPRFSGLQFPNYSSELNVNALELDDSALYLCASSLGAPGGQYEQYFGPGTRLTVT.

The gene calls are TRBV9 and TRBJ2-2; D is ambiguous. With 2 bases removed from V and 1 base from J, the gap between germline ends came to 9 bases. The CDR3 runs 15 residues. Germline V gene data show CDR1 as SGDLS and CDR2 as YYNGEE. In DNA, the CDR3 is TGTGCCAGCAGCGTGTACAGAAAGAACACCGGGGAGCTGTTTTTT. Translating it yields CASSVYRKNTGELFF.

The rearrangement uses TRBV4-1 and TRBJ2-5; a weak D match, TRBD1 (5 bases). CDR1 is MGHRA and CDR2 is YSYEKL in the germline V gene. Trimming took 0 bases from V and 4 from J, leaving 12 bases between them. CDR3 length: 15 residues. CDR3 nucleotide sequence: TGCGCCAGCAGCCAAGAAGGCAGGGAAGGAGAGACCCAGTACTTC. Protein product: CASSQEGREGETQYF.

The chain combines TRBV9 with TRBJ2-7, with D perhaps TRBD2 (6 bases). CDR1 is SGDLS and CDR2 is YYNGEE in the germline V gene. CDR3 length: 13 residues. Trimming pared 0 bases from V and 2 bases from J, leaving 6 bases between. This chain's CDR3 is CASSVGGTYEQYF. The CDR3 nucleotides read TGTGCCAGCAGCGTAGGCGGGACCTACGAGCAGTACTTC.

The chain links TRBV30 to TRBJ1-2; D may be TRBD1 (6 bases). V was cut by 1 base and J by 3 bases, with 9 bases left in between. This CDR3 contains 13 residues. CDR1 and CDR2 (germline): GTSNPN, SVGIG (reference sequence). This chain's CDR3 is CAWSGNRDYGYTF. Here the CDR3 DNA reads TGTGCCTGGAGTGGCAACAGGGACTATGGCTACACCTTC.